The present entry profiles one T cell receptor (beta chain) with its context. What it binds is unknown. The PCR used 52 TRBV and 13 TRBJ primers. Assay: immunoSEQ multiplex PCR; the TCRdb copy retains only in-frame clones and omits some. The sample has around 29,000 clones, 85% to 95% seen once. The data were taken from a study of regulatory T cells. CD4+ T cells were divided by sorting: CD25-high CD127-low Tregs, CD25-low CD127-high conventional cells. Germline lookup yields CDR1 DFQATT and CDR2 SNEGSKA (reference sequence). V was trimmed by 6 bases and J by 0 bases, leaving 2 bases between them. This CDR3 is 10 amino acids long. The study's findings and limits: Hydrophobic residues at CDR3 positions 6 and 7 were enriched in conventional CD4+ T cells of CD3G-deficient patients.

Material for sequencing was conventional CD4+ T cells sorted from blood. V gene TRBV20-1 combines with J gene TRBJ2-5; D not certain. The TCR comes from a person under 35 with CD3G deficiency. The CDR3 DNA reads as TGCAGTGCCGACCAAGAGACCCAGTACTTC. Protein product: CSADQETQYF.